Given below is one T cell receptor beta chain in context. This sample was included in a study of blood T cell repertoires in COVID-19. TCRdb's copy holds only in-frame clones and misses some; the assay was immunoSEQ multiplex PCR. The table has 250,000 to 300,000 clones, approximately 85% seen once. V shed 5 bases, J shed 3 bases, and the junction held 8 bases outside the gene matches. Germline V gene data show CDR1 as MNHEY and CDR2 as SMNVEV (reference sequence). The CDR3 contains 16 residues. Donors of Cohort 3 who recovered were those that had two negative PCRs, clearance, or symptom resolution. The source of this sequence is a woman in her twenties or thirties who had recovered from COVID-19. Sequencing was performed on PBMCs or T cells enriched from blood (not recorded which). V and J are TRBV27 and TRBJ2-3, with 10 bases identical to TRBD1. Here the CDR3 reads CASSPRTGGVTDTQYF. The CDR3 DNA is TGTGCCAGCAGTCCCCGGACAGGGGGAGTGACAGATACGCAGTATTTT.